Below are 22 T cell receptor beta chains sequenced from a single sample in a study of blood T cell repertoires in COVID-19. TCRdb's copy holds only in-frame clones and misses some; the assay was immunoSEQ multiplex PCR. The data contain roughly 360,000 clones, approximately 87% of them singletons. The sample taken for sequencing was PBMCs or T cells enriched from blood (not recorded which). The receptors here all came from a woman between 25 and 40 years old with acute COVID-19.

The rearrangement links TRBV28 to TRBJ1-6, with TRBD1 matching over 10 bases. This CDR3 region has 17 residues. From germline, CDR1 is MDHEN and CDR2 SYDVKM. With 1 base clipped from V and 7 bases from J, the junction kept 7 bases outside the gene matches. The CDR3 coding sequence is TGTGCCAGCAGTTTATTTGGTCCGGGACAGGGGAATTCACCCCTCCACTTT. Amino acid sequence: CASSLFGPGQGNSPLHF.

DNA of the CDR3: TGTGCCAGCAGCCAGGGACAGAAGAACACTGAAGCTTTCTTT. Encoded protein: CASSQGQKNTEAFF. J is TRBJ1-1 and V is TRBV3-1 (or the pseudogene TRBV3-2); 7 bases line up with TRBD1. Germline assignment: CDR1 LGHDT and CDR2 YNNKEL (reference sequence). The CDR3 is 14 residues long. The junction had 2 bases not matched to a gene; V was cut back by 3 bases and J by 1 base.

This clone is a singleton in its sample. In DNA form, the CDR3 reads TGCGCCAGCAGCCTGGGAGTAGCGGGGGATTTTTGGGGAGAGACCCAGTACTTC. The encoded protein is CASSLGVAGDFWGETQYF. V is TRBV5-1 and J is TRBJ2-5; 9 bases are a match to TRBD2. V shed 4 bases, J shed 4 bases, and the junction held 17 bases outside the gene matches. The CDR3 has 18 residues. Germline V gene data show CDR1 as SGHRS and CDR2 as YFSETQ.

The V call is TRBV27, the J call TRBJ2-2, with TRBD2 identical over 11 bases. The CDR3 has 16 amino acids. V lost 5 bases and J lost 4; bases outside the gene matches: 6. CDR1 and CDR2 (germline): MNHEY, SMNVEV (reference sequence). The CDR3 region has the DNA TGTGCCAGCAGTAGCCTAGCGGGGGGCCCCACCGGGGAGCTGTTTTTT. Encoded protein: CASSSLAGGPTGELFF.

The chain recombines TRBV4-3 with TRBJ2-3; 9 bases fit TRBD1. CDR1 is LGHNA and CDR2 is YSLEER in the germline V gene. Trimming at V came to 4 bases and at J to 1 base, leaving 3 bases not matched to a gene. CDR3 length equals 15 residues. The CDR3 DNA reads as TGCGCCAGCAGCCCTGGGGACAGGGGCACAGATACGCAGTATTTT. This gives the protein CASSPGDRGTDTQYF.

In nucleotides, the CDR3 is TGTGCCAGCAGCCAAGGACAGACATATACGGATAATTCACCCCTCCACTTT. Protein product: CASSQGQTYTDNSPLHF. The chain joins TRBV3-1 (or the pseudogene TRBV3-2) to TRBJ1-6; D perhaps matches TRBD1 (5 bases). The CDR3 totals 17 residues. Germline-derived CDR1 and CDR2 are LGHDT and YNNKEL (reference sequence). V dropped 1 base and J dropped 5 bases, with 15 bases sitting between them.

The gene calls are TRBV5-6 and TRBJ1-6; the D is unclear. V lost 0 bases and J lost 2, with 6 bases in between. The V gene's germline CDR1 is SGHDT and CDR2 YYEEEE. The CDR3 totals 15 residues. Here the CDR3 DNA reads TGTGCCAGCAGCTTGGGGCCAGCCTATAATTCACCCCTCCACTTT. It translates to CASSLGPAYNSPLHF.

This clone was seen a few times. V is TRBV21-1 and J is TRBJ2-4; the D call TRBD1 from the table was never checked on the DNA. TRBV21-1 is a known pseudogene. The CDR3 is 15 amino acids. DNA for the CDR3: TGTGCCAGCAGCAAGAGGACGGACAGTACATCCACAAAGGACTTC. Residues: CASSKRTDSTSTKDF.

The gene calls are TRBV3-1 (or the pseudogene TRBV3-2) and TRBJ1-1; D remains ambiguous. The germline gives CDR1 LGHDT, CDR2 YNNKEL (reference sequence). There are 12 residues in the CDR3. Trimming took off 3 bases at V and 7 bases at J, with 9 bases between the two ends. The CDR3: CASSQLAGEAFF. The DNA of the CDR3 is TGTGCCAGCAGCCAGTTGGCAGGTGAAGCTTTCTTT.

The chain joins TRBV19 to TRBJ1-5; 7 bases align to TRBD1. Germline V gene data show CDR1 as LNHDA and CDR2 as SQIVND (reference sequence). This CDR3 region has 15 residues. Trimming cost V 5 bases and J 5 bases; bases outside gene matches: 9. In nucleotides, the CDR3 is TGTGCCAGTAGTTCACACAGGGGAGGATATCAGCCCCAGCATTTT. Translating it yields CASSSHRGGYQPQHF.

With respect to this clone: The sample contains more than one DNA sequence encoding this CDR3. The rearrangement uses TRBV24-1 and TRBJ2-1; 9 nucleotides agree with TRBD2. The trim removed 4 bases at V and 4 bases at J, leaving 7 bases unmatched. CDR1 is KGHDR and CDR2 is SFDVKD in the germline V gene. This CDR3 has 16 residues. In DNA form, the CDR3 reads TGTGCCACCAGTGACCTCAGCGGGGGGCCTTACAATGAGCAGTTCTTC. Amino acid sequence: CATSDLSGGPYNEQFF.

The chain has TRBV6-5 and TRBJ1-5; D may be TRBD1 (5 bases). Trimming cost V 7 bases and J 4 bases, with 11 bases left between them. Germline assignment: CDR1 MNHEY and CDR2 SVGAGI. CDR3 length: 13 amino acids. In DNA, the CDR3 is TGTGCCAGCACGGGCAGGGTAAATCAGCCCCAGCATTTT. Protein sequence: CASTGRVNQPQHF.

V and J are TRBV6-5 and TRBJ1-2; D remains unclear. This CDR3 is 13 amino acids long. V dropped 8 bases and J dropped 4 bases, with 14 bases sitting between them. CDR1 and CDR2 from the germline V gene are MNHEY and SVGAGI. In DNA form, the CDR3 reads TGTGCCAGCGGCGGGGAGAAAGGCTATGGCTACACCTTC. Its protein is CASGGEKGYGYTF.

The CDR3 region has the DNA TGTGCCAGCAGTGGGGGGCCGCGACTCTACTCTGGAAACACCATATATTTT. This encodes CASSGGPRLYSGNTIYF. V usage is TRBV6-1 and J usage is TRBJ1-3; TRBD1 might be the D (6 bases). Trimming shortened V by 4 bases and J by 0 bases, and 16 bases separated the two germline ends. The CDR3 has 17 amino acids. In germline, CDR1 is MNHNS, CDR2 SASEGT.

The chain combines TRBV7-2 with TRBJ2-2, with D unclear. V lost 3 bases and J lost 5, with 10 bases in between. Germline values: CDR1 SGHTA, CDR2 FQGNSA. The CDR3 sequence is 14 residues long. CDR3 protein: CASSLVTETGELFF. The CDR3 region has the DNA TGTGCCAGCAGCTTGGTCACAGAGACCGGGGAGCTGTTTTTT.

The chain combines TRBV18 with TRBJ1-1; D perhaps matches TRBD1 (5 bases). Germline CDR1 KGHSH, CDR2 LQKENI. The length of the CDR3 is 12 residues. V was cut by 6 bases and J by 7 bases, with 12 bases left in between. The CDR3 sequence: CASSLGQGEAFF. CDR3 nucleotide sequence: TGTGCCAGCTCCCTGGGGCAGGGTGAAGCTTTCTTT.

V and J are TRBV4-1 and TRBJ2-6; D gene uncertain. CDR1 is MGHRA and CDR2 is YSYEKL in the germline V gene. With 2 bases removed from V and 0 bases from J, the gap between germline ends came to 5 bases. CDR3 size: 15 residues. Written as DNA, the CDR3 is TGCGCCAGCAGCCAAAGAGACTCTGGGGCCAACGTCCTGACTTTC. Its translation: CASSQRDSGANVLTF.

The rearrangement joins TRBV7-6 to TRBJ1-6, with 8 bases aligning to TRBD1. Germline CDR1 is SGHVS and CDR2 is FNYEAQ. The CDR3 is made up of 15 amino acids. V dropped 0 bases and J dropped 10; count of bases not matched to a gene: 5. The DNA for the CDR3 is TGTGCCAGCAGCTTAGCAGTTGACAGGGGATCACCCCTCCACTTT. This sequence encodes CASSLAVDRGSPLHF.

The V call is TRBV12-5, the J call TRBJ2-1; D perhaps matches TRBD2 (6 bases). Trimming took off 6 bases at V and 2 bases at J, with 20 bases between the two ends. The CDR3 consists of 17 residues. CDR1 LGHNT and CDR2 FRNRAP come from the germline V gene. The CDR3 DNA follows: TGTGCTAGTGGACTCCGCGGGGCGGGGCCTCCCTACAATGAGCAGTTCTTC. It yields the protein CASGLRGAGPPYNEQFF.

CDR3 DNA sequence: TGCGCCAGCAGCGGCTCTAGCGGGGGCCCAGCCGGGGAGCTGTTTTTT. This gives the protein CASSGSSGGPAGELFF. V usage is TRBV5-1 and J usage is TRBJ2-2, with 10 bases that match TRBD2. The trim removed 4 bases at V and 6 bases at J, leaving 9 bases unmatched. Germline CDR1 is SGHRS and CDR2 is YFSETQ. The CDR3 extends over 16 amino acids.

Note on this clone: Other DNA sequences within the sample encode an identical CDR3. This rearrangement joins TRBV5-1 to TRBJ1-1, with TRBD1 identical over 7 bases. The V gene's germline CDR1 is SGHRS and CDR2 YFSETQ. J lost 4 bases, V lost 4 bases, and 4 bases had no gene match. CDR3 length equals 13 residues. The DNA for the CDR3 is TGCGCCAGCAGCACAGGGGCGGGCACTGAAGCTTTCTTT. Its protein is CASSTGAGTEAFF.

This chain uses TRBV5-1 with TRBJ1-2, with 7 bases matching TRBD1. This CDR3 is built from 16 residues. Germline assignment: CDR1 SGHRS and CDR2 YFSETQ. The V gene end was trimmed by 3 bases and the J gene end by 5 bases; junction bases not matched to a gene: 13. The CDR3 coding sequence is TGCGCCAGCAGCTCGGACAGGCTATCAGGGATTTATGGCTACACCTTC. Its translation is CASSSDRLSGIYGYTF.